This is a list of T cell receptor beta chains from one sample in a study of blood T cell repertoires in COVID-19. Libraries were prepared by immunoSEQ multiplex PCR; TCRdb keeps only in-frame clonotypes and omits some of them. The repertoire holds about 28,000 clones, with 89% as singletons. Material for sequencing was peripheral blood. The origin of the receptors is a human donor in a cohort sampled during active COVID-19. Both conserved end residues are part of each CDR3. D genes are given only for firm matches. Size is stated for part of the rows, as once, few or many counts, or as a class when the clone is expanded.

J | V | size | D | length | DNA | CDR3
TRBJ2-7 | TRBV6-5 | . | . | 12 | TGTGCCAGCAGTCCTCAGGGTTACGAGCAGTACTTC | CASSPQGYEQYF
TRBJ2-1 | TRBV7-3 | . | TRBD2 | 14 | TGTGCCAGCAGCTTAACTCGGGGGGGCAATGAGCAGTTCTTC | CASSLTRGGNEQFF
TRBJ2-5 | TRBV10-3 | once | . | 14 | TGTGCCACCCTGGTCGGGCAGGGGCAAGAGACCCAGTACTTC | CATLVGQGQETQYF
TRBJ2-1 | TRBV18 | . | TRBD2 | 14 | TGTGCCAGCTCACTTAGCGGGGCTGACAATGAGCAGTTCTTC | CASSLSGADNEQFF
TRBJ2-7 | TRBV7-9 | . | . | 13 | TGTGCCAGCAGCCTTAGTGGGGGGTACGAGCAGTACTTC | CASSLSGGYEQYF
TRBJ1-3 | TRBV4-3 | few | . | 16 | TGCGCCAGCAGCCAAGGTCGCCAGGGCTCTGGAAACACCATATATTTT | CASSQGRQGSGNTIYF
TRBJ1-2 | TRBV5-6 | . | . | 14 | TGTGCCAGCAGCGCTGACGGGAATAACTATGGCTACACCTTC | CASSADGNNYGYTF
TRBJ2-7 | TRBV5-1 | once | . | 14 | TGCGCCAGCAGCGTACAGGACGGTCCCTACGAGCAGTACTTC | CASSVQDGPYEQYF
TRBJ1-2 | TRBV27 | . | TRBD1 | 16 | TGTGCCAGCAGTCCCAAGAAAAAAGGGGGCGTAGATGGCTACACCTTC | CASSPKKKGGVDGYTF
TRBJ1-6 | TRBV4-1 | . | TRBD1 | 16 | TGCGCCAGCAGCCAAACTCCGGGACAGGGTGGTTCACCCCTCCACTTT | CASSQTPGQGGSPLHF
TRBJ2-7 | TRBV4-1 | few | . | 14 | TGCGCCAGCAGCCAAGGCGGCGCTCCCTACGAGCAGTACTTC | CASSQGGAPYEQYF
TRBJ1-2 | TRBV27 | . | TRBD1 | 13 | TGTGCCAGCAGCCCGGGACAGGGGCTCGGCTACACCTTC | CASSPGQGLGYTF
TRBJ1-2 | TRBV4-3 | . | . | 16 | TGCGCCAGCAGCCAAGGGGTAGCGGCTCGCGAATATGGCTACACCTTC | CASSQGVAAREYGYTF
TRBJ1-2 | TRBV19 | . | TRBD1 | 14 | TGTGCCAGTAGTAGACCGGGACAGGGGTATGGCTACACCTTC | CASSRPGQGYGYTF
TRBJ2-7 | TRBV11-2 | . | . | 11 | TGTGCCAGCAGCGTTGGACAGGAGCAGTACTTC | CASSVGQEQYF
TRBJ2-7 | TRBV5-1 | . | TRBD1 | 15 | TGCGCCAGCAGCTGGGGACAGGGAGATCCCTACGAGCAGTACTTC | CASSWGQGDPYEQYF
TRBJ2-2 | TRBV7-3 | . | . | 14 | TGTGCCAGCAGCCGGGGGTCAAACACCGGGGAGCTGTTTTTT | CASSRGSNTGELFF
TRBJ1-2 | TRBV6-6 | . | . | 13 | TGTGCCAGCACCTTGGACAGTAACTATGGCTACACCTTC | CASTLDSNYGYTF
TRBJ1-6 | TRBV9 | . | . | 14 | TGTGCCAGCAGCGTTCGCAGGGGTGATTCACCCCTCCACTTT | CASSVRRGDSPLHF
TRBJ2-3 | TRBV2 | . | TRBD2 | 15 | TGTGCCAGCCCAGCGGGGGGGCCTAACACAGATACGCAGTATTTT | CASPAGGPNTDTQYF
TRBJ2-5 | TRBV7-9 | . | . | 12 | TGTGCCAGCAGCCCCGCCGGAGAGACCCAGTACTTC | CASSPAGETQYF
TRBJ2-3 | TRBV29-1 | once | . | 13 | TGCAGCGTTGGATACAGTAATGAAGATACGCAGTATTTT | CSVGYSNEDTQYF
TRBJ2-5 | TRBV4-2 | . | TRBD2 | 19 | TGTGCCAGCAGCCAAGGCCCCTTAACTAGCGGGGGCCTCCAAGAGACCCAGTACTTC | CASSQGPLTSGGLQETQYF
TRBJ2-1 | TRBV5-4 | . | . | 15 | TGTGCCAGCAGCTTGGTAACAGTAACGCACAATGAGCAGTTCTTC | CASSLVTVTHNEQFF
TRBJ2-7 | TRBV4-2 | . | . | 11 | TGTGCCAGCAGCCAATCAGACGAGCAGTACTTC | CASSQSDEQYF
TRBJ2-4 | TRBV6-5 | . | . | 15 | TGTGCCAGCAGACAAACTTTTGAGGGGGGGGGCATTCAGTACTTC | CASRQTFEGGGIQYF
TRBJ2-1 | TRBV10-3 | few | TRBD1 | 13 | TGTGCCATCAGTGCCCAGGGGGACGATGAGCAGTTCTTC | CAISAQGDDEQFF
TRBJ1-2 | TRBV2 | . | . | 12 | TGTGCCAGCAGACGCAGGGGTGGTGGCTACACCTTC | CASRRRGGGYTF
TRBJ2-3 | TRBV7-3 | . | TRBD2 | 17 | TGTGCCAGCAGCTTAACGGCTAGCGGGGTTAGCACAGATACGCAGTATTTT | CASSLTASGVSTDTQYF
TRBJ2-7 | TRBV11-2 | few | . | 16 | TGTGCCAGCAGCTTAGCCCAAGGAGGGATCACCTACGAGCAGTACTTC | CASSLAQGGITYEQYF
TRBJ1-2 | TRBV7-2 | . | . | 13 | TGTGCCAGCAGGAAAGAGACAGTCTATGGCTACACCTTC | CASRKETVYGYTF
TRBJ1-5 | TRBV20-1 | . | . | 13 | TGCAGTGCTAGTTCGAGAAGCAATCAGCCCCAGCATTTT | CSASSRSNQPQHF
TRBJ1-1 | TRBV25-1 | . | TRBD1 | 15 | TGTGCCAGCCCGGGACAGGGGGCGCGGGACACTGAAGCTTTCTTT | CASPGQGARDTEAFF
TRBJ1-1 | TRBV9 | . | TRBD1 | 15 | TGTGCCAGCAGCTCCAGGGGGGCCATGAACACTGAAGCTTTCTTT | CASSSRGAMNTEAFF
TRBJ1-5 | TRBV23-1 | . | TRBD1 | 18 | TGCGCCAGCAGCCACCGGGACAGGGGTCCTTATAGCAATCAGCCCCAGCATTTT | CASSHRDRGPYSNQPQHF
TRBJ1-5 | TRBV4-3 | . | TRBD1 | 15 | TGCGCCAGCAGCCGGGAGACAGGGGGCAATCAGCCCCAGCATTTT | CASSRETGGNQPQHF
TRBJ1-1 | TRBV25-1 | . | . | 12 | TGTGCCAGCAGTGGTCTCAGCACTGAAGCTTTCTTT | CASSGLSTEAFF
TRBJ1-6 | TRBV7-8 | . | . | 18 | TGTGCCAGCAGCTGGGCAGGGGTCTCCTCGGATGGCGATTCACCCCTCCACTTT | CASSWAGVSSDGDSPLHF
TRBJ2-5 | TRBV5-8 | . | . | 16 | TGTGCCAGCAGCACCTATCTACAGGGCGTAGGGAAGACCCAGTACTTC | CASSTYLQGVGKTQYF
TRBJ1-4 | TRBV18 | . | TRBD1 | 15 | TGTGCCAGCTCACCTCCGAATGTACACAGGGGAAAACTGTTTTTT | CASSPPNVHRGKLFF
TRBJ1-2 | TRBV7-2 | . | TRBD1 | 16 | TGTGCCAGCAGCTTAGGGTCTCGGACAGGGACCTATGGCTACACCTTC | CASSLGSRTGTYGYTF
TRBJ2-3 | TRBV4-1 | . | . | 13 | TGCGCCAGCAGCCAATCCCCTCGGGATACGCAGTATTTT | CASSQSPRDTQYF
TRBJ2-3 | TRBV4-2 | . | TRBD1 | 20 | TGTGCCAGCAGCCAAGATTGGGGGCCGACAGGGATCATAAGCACAGATACGCAGTATTTT | CASSQDWGPTGIISTDTQYF
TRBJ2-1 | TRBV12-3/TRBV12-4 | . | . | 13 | TGTGCCAGCAGTTTAATCGGGGGTGGTGAGCAGTTCTTC | CASSLIGGGEQFF
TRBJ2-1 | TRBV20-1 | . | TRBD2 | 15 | TGCAGTGCTAGTCAGCCGGGGGGGCGATGGGTTGAGCAGTTCTTC | CSASQPGGRWVEQFF